One sample yielded the 26 T cell receptor beta chains listed below, sequenced in a study of blood T cell repertoires in COVID-19. Assay: immunoSEQ multiplex PCR; the TCRdb copy retains only in-frame clones and omits some. The table shows 150,000 or so clones, with over 60% occurring only once. The sequenced sample was peripheral blood. These receptors were taken from a man older than 75 with acute or convalescent COVID-19.

The CDR3 is CASSPFGQGGETQYF. The CDR3 nucleotides read TGCGCCAGCAGCCCCTTTGGACAGGGCGGTGAGACCCAGTACTTC. The V gene is TRBV5-1, the J gene TRBJ2-5, with TRBD1 identical over 8 bases. The CDR3 contains 15 residues. Germline V CDR1 and CDR2: SGHRS, YFSETQ. The V and J ends lost 4 bases and 5 bases, in that order; junction bases with no gene match: 10.

This chain uses TRBV19 with TRBJ2-2; 9 bases map to TRBD1. CDR1 and CDR2 from the germline V gene are LNHDA and SQIVND (reference sequence). The CDR3 has 18 residues. Trimming removed 3 bases from V and 7 bases from J; junction bases left unmatched: 15. The CDR3 reads CASSIFLGQGFRGGELFF. The CDR3 bases are TGTGCCAGTAGTATCTTTTTGGGACAGGGCTTTCGGGGCGGGGAGCTGTTTTTT.

The table lists this clone with a count of one. V gene TRBV19 combines with J gene TRBJ2-3; D might be TRBD1 (6 bases). CDR1 LNHDA and CDR2 SQIVND come from the germline V gene (reference sequence). The CDR3 is made up of 16 amino acids. V shed 3 bases and J shed 1 base, with 14 bases lying between them. CDR3 coding DNA: TGTGCCAGTAGTATGGGACAACGGGGTCGCACAGATACGCAGTATTTT. Translation: CASSMGQRGRTDTQYF. Based on the CDR3 plus reference TRBV19 and TRBJ2-3, the full variable domain is DGGITQSPKYLFRKEGQNVTLSCEQNLNHDAMYWYRQDPGQGLRLIYYSQIVNDFQKGDIAEGYSVSREKKESFPLTVTSAQKNPTAFYLCASSMGQRGRTDTQYFGPGTRLTVL.

The V gene is TRBV19, the J gene TRBJ1-5; TRBD1 agrees at 8 bases. Germline CDR1 reads LNHDA; CDR2 reads SQIVND (reference sequence). The CDR3 length is 13 residues. The trim removed 7 bases at V and 5 bases at J, leaving 4 bases unmatched. CDR3 bases: TGTGCCAGTACCCCACAGGGGGATCAGCCCCAGCATTTT. Amino acids: CASTPQGDQPQHF. Full variable domain (rest looked up from reference TRBV19 and TRBJ1-5): DGGITQSPKYLFRKEGQNVTLSCEQNLNHDAMYWYRQDPGQGLRLIYYSQIVNDFQKGDIAEGYSVSREKKESFPLTVTSAQKNPTAFYLCASTPQGDQPQHFGDGTRLSIL.

This chain's CDR3 is CASVAGALNEQFF. The CDR3 bases are TGTGCCAGTGTAGCGGGGGCCTTGAATGAGCAGTTCTTC. This sequence joins TRBV28 and TRBJ2-1; 9 bases are shared with TRBD2. The germline gives CDR1 MDHEN, CDR2 SYDVKM. This CDR3 spans 13 amino acids. Germline trimming cut 9 bases from V and 7 bases from J; bases unmatched to any gene: 7.

This chain links TRBV12-3 or TRBV12-4 with TRBJ2-7; D perhaps matches TRBD1 (6 bases). V lost 1 base, J lost 6 bases, and 10 bases lay in between. The CDR3 runs to 13 residues. CDR3 in amino acids: CASSLVGGREQYV. In nucleotides, the CDR3 is TGTGCCAGCAGTTTAGTAGGGGGACGCGAGCAGTACGTC.

This chain joins TRBV3-1 (or the pseudogene TRBV3-2) and TRBJ1-1; D is perhaps TRBD1 (5 bases). Germline assignment: CDR1 LGHDT and CDR2 YNNKEL (reference sequence). V was shortened by 5 bases and J by 11 bases, with 15 bases between the two germline ends. This CDR3 is 12 amino acids long. DNA for the CDR3: TGTGCCAGCAGCGACAGCGGGGCGAGGGCTTTCTTT. Translated, it gives CASSDSGARAFF.

The chain uses TRBV24-1 and TRBJ2-5; no firm D call. The V gene's germline CDR1 is KGHDR and CDR2 SFDVKD. The V end was cut by 3 bases, the J end by 9 bases, with 10 bases between. The CDR3 spans 12 residues. The CDR3 loop is CATSDLQLAQYF. The CDR3 DNA reads as TGTGCCACCAGTGATCTCCAGTTGGCCCAGTACTTC.

Turning to this clone: Relative to the germline gene, one junction end is altered; a read error may explain this. This chain connects TRBV30 to TRBJ1-2; 9 bases align to TRBD1. This CDR3 has 14 residues. Germline CDR1 reads GTSNPN; CDR2 reads SVGIG (reference sequence). CDR3 in amino acids: CAWNRDRAKYGYTF. CDR3 DNA sequence: TGTGCCTGGAATAGGGACAGGGCTAAATATGGCTACACCTTC.

The CDR3 loop reads CASRSGQGRGGYTF. DNA of the CDR3: TGCGCCAGCAGGTCGGGACAGGGGAGAGGGGGCTACACCTTC. The V call is TRBV5-1, the J call TRBJ1-2; 10 nucleotides match TRBD1. CDR1 and CDR2 from the germline V gene are SGHRS and YFSETQ. This CDR3 contains 14 residues. The trim removed 5 bases at V and 8 bases at J, leaving 9 bases unmatched.

For this clone: This CDR3 is also generated by other DNA sequences in the sample. V is TRBV19 and J is TRBJ1-2; 11 positions agree with TRBD1. V gave up 3 bases and J gave up 4 bases; unmatched junction bases: 4. This CDR3 is built from 15 residues. Germline assignment: CDR1 LNHDA and CDR2 SQIVND (reference sequence). CDR3 sequence (DNA): TGTGCCAGTAGTATCGGGACAGGGGGAACCTATGGCTACACCTTC. Translation: CASSIGTGGTYGYTF.

This chain links TRBV19 with TRBJ1-5; D remains ambiguous. This CDR3 comprises 15 residues. From germline, CDR1 is LNHDA and CDR2 SQIVND (reference sequence). With 6 bases removed from V and 4 bases from J, the gap between germline ends came to 16 bases. CDR3 sequence reads: CASRIGSAGNQPQHF. For the CDR3, the DNA is TGTGCCAGTAGGATCGGGTCGGCGGGTAATCAGCCCCAGCATTTT. Using reference TRBV19 and TRBJ1-5 for the parts outside the CDR3, the full variable domain is DGGITQSPKYLFRKEGQNVTLSCEQNLNHDAMYWYRQDPGQGLRLIYYSQIVNDFQKGDIAEGYSVSREKKESFPLTVTSAQKNPTAFYLCASRIGSAGNQPQHFGDGTRLSIL.

This clone was recorded a few times. J is TRBJ2-7 and V is TRBV7-2; 7 bases map to TRBD1. The CDR3 contains 15 residues. Losses at the gene ends were 0 bases for V and 4 bases for J; bases not matched to a gene: 6. The germline CDR1 and CDR2 sequences are SGHTA and FQGNSA. CDR3: CASSLALGGQYEQYF. In nucleotides, the CDR3 is TGTGCCAGCAGCTTAGCGCTAGGGGGACAGTACGAGCAGTACTTC.

This clone has just a few counts. The rearrangement links TRBV6-2 or TRBV6-3 to TRBJ2-1; TRBD1 agrees at 9 bases. J gave up 2 bases and V 2 bases, and 4 bases lay outside the gene matches. Per germline, CDR1 MNHEY and CDR2 SVGEGT. The CDR3 is made up of 16 amino acids. CDR3 amino acids: CASSYLGQGPYNEQFF. DNA for the CDR3: TGTGCCAGCAGTTACCTGGGACAGGGTCCCTACAATGAGCAGTTCTTC.

J is TRBJ2-2 and V is TRBV6-5; 7 bases map to TRBD1. CDR3 length equals 15 residues. Losses at the gene ends were 8 bases for V and 3 bases for J; bases not matched to a gene: 9. From germline, CDR1 is MNHEY and CDR2 SVGAGI. Here the CDR3 DNA reads TGTGCCAGCCGGGACCGGGACAGCGACACCGGGGAGCTGTTTTTT. This codes for CASRDRDSDTGELFF.

A single count supports this clone. This chain uses TRBV20-1 with TRBJ2-1, with D unresolved. V dropped 0 bases and J dropped 7 bases, with 4 bases sitting between them. This CDR3 has 11 amino acids. The V gene's germline CDR1 is DFQATT and CDR2 SNEGSKA (reference sequence). CDR3 bases: TGCAGTGCTAGAGACTCGAATGAGCAGTTCTTC. Translating it yields CSARDSNEQFF.

The chain has TRBV11-3 and TRBJ2-2; the match to TRBD1 covers 8 bases. The ends lost 5 bases at V and 4 bases at J; junction bases unmatched: 12. Germline CDR1 is SGHNT and CDR2 is YENEEA. The CDR3 loop spans 17 amino acids. The CDR3 spells CASSLGAWTGITGELFF. Here the CDR3 DNA reads TGTGCCAGCAGCCTAGGGGCCTGGACAGGGATCACCGGGGAGCTGTTTTTT.

The chain carries TRBV6-6 and TRBJ2-7; TRBD1 agrees at 8 bases. Germline V gene sequence: CDR1 MNHNY, CDR2 SVGAGI (reference sequence). The CDR3 contains 18 residues. The V segment lost 6 bases and the J segment 3 bases; nucleotides outside the gene matches: 19. CDR3 nucleotides: TGTGCCAGCAGCCGAGGACAGGGAACCCGTGTTAGCTACTACGAGCAGTACTTC. Amino acid sequence: CASSRGQGTRVSYYEQYF.

V usage is TRBV6-4 and J usage is TRBJ1-5; D is perhaps TRBD1 (5 bases). The germline V and J ends were trimmed by 3 bases and 6 bases, with 15 bases remaining between them. Germline V gene data show CDR1 as MRHNA and CDR2 as SNTAGT. This CDR3 has 15 residues. For the CDR3, the DNA is TGTGCCAGCAGTGAATCGTACTCGGGGGGTCAGCCCCAGCATTTT. Translating it yields CASSESYSGGQPQHF.

The rearrangement joins TRBV29-1 to TRBJ2-1; perhaps TRBD2 as D (5 bases). From germline, CDR1 is SQVTM and CDR2 ANQGSEA. V lost 8 bases to trimming and J lost 5 bases, with 13 bases between them. This CDR3 is built from 12 residues. The CDR3 spells CSSLGVDNEQFF. The CDR3 bases are TGCAGCTCCCTCGGGGTGGACAATGAGCAGTTCTTC.

The chain links TRBV19 to TRBJ1-1, with D maybe TRBD1 (6 bases). Germline CDR1 reads LNHDA; CDR2 reads SQIVND (reference sequence). The CDR3 length is 13 residues. V lost 6 bases and J lost 1, with 9 bases in between. The CDR3 DNA sequence: TGTGCCAGTAGCCTACAGGGGAACACTGAAGCTTTCTTT. It codes for CASSLQGNTEAFF.

This clone occurred once. The chain uses TRBV6-5 and TRBJ1-3, with TRBD1 identical over 7 bases. CDR1 and CDR2 (germline): MNHEY, SVGAGI. V trimming: 11 bases; J trimming: 4 bases; junction bases outside the gene matches: 8. The CDR3 consists of 13 residues. CDR3 nucleotide sequence: TGTGCCTGCACCCTGGGACAGGGAAACACCATATATTTT. It encodes CACTLGQGNTIYF.

This chain joins TRBV2 and TRBJ1-6; perhaps TRBD1 as D (6 bases). CDR3 length equals 12 residues. Trimming took off 0 bases at V and 19 bases at J, with 13 bases between the two ends. CDR1 is SNHLY and CDR2 is FYNNEI in the germline V gene. The CDR3 protein is CASSEATRGGHF. CDR3 nucleotide sequence: TGTGCCAGCAGTGAAGCTACCAGGGGTGGACACTTT. Looking up the rest from reference TRBV2 and TRBJ1-6 gives the full variable domain: EPEVTQTPSHQVTQMGQEVILRCVPISNHLYFYWYRQILGQKVEFLVSFYNNEISEKSEIFDDQFSVERPDGSNFTLKIRSTKLEDSAMYFCASSEATRGGHFGNGTRLTVT.

The chain combines TRBV6-5 with TRBJ2-3, with TRBD1 matching 10 bases. Germline assignment: CDR1 MNHEY and CDR2 SVGAGI. The CDR3 runs to 15 residues. V trimming: 8 bases; J trimming: 2 bases; junction bases outside the gene matches: 7. CDR3 coding DNA: TGTGCCAGCCTGCGACAGGGGGCGATCACAGATACGCAGTATTTT. This translates into CASLRQGAITDTQYF.

This clone was seen only a few times. This chain uses TRBV4-1 with TRBJ2-7; 10 bases fit TRBD2. The CDR3 is 15 residues long. Germline-derived CDR1 and CDR2 are MGHRA and YSYEKL. The V segment lost 4 bases and the J segment 4 bases; nucleotides outside the gene matches: 7. CDR3 in amino acids: CASSLIAGGVYEQYV. CDR3 sequence (DNA): TGCGCCAGCAGCCTCATAGCGGGGGGAGTATACGAGCAGTACGTC.

This chain joins TRBV4-1 and TRBJ1-5; D call uncertain. This CDR3 has 14 residues. V shed 2 bases and J shed 2 bases, with 7 bases lying between them. Germline lookup yields CDR1 MGHRA and CDR2 YSYEKL. The chain's CDR3 is CASSQMRGNQPQHF. The CDR3 DNA sequence: TGCGCCAGCAGCCAAATGAGAGGCAATCAGCCCCAGCATTTT.